The clone carrying this T cell receptor (beta chain) was counted a few times. Its antigen is not identified. The source material, RNA transcripts, was used to amplify TCR beta CDR3 regions. A set of HTBI primers served as the primers for a first-round RT-PCR of the TCR CDR3. TCRdb passed the multiplex PCR reads through MiXCR, listing each CDR3 protein once. This table has hundreds of thousands of distinct CDR3 sequences, approximately 15% appearing once. This entry is derived from a study of T cells in Graves' hyperthyroidism and ophthalmopathy. Study-level findings and limits: Blood also showed most of the thyroid clonotypes that were expanded above 0.001.

CDR1 and CDR2 (germline): KGHSH, LQKENI. This CDR3 contains 17 residues. V lost 6 bases and J lost 4, with 24 bases in between. The receptor comes from a woman between 18 and 29 years old with Graves' hyperthyroidism. This chain uses TRBV18 with TRBJ1-2; a weak D match, TRBD1 (6 bases). What was sequenced was blood. The CDR3 DNA reads as TGTGCCAGCTCGCCGCTGGGGGGGCCAGGTCAAAGCTATGGCTACACCTTC. Protein: CASSPLGGPGQSYGYTF.